The next 17 T cell receptor beta chains were all read from a single sample in a study of blood T cell repertoires in COVID-19. The data were produced by immunoSEQ multiplex PCR, yet TCRdb's version contains in-frame clones alone and is incomplete. Of approximately 120,000 clones in the sample, nearly 90% were seen once. The sequenced sample was peripheral blood. The receptors come from a woman of 80 years or more with acute or convalescent COVID-19.

This chain joins TRBV5-1 and TRBJ2-3; 9 nucleotides align to TRBD1. The CDR3 is 15 residues long. Trimming took 0 bases from V and 5 from J; bases not matched to a gene: 4. Germline CDR1 SGHRS, CDR2 YFSETQ. The DNA of the CDR3 is TGCGCCAGCAGCTTGGAGGGACAGGGAGTAGATACGCAGTATTTT. The encoded protein is CASSLEGQGVDTQYF.

The chain combines TRBV5-4 with TRBJ2-5; the D gene is possibly TRBD2 (5 bases). Germline CDR1 is SGHNT and CDR2 is YYREEE (reference sequence). V was shortened by 2 bases and J by 7 bases, with 21 bases between the two germline ends. The CDR3 loop spans 16 amino acids. CDR3 sequence (DNA): TGTGCCAGCAGCTTAGAGGGAGCCTCGACTGTTCTGACCCAGTACTTC. Its protein product is CASSLEGASTVLTQYF.

The chain couples TRBV27 to TRBJ1-1; 10 nucleotides align to TRBD1. Germline trimming cut 6 bases from V and 5 bases from J; bases unmatched to any gene: 12. In germline, CDR1 is MNHEY, CDR2 SMNVEV (reference sequence). This CDR3 has 16 amino acids. The CDR3 reads CASSRPRQGARTEAFF. Here the CDR3 DNA reads TGTGCCAGCAGCCGACCTCGACAGGGGGCAAGGACTGAAGCTTTCTTT.

The chain carries TRBV12-3 or TRBV12-4 and TRBJ1-5; unclear D gene. The CDR3 has 13 residues. The V end lost 7 bases, the J end lost 4 bases, and 11 bases lay between the germline ends. The CDR3 loop is CASKEERNQPQHF. Here the CDR3 DNA reads TGTGCCAGCAAGGAGGAACGTAATCAGCCCCAGCATTTT.

The chain employs TRBV6-5 and TRBJ2-7, with TRBD1 matching over 8 bases. Germline values: CDR1 MNHEY, CDR2 SVGAGI. The CDR3 sequence is 14 residues long. V was clipped by 7 bases and J by 2 bases; unmatched bases: 7. The CDR3 spells CASNTGGSTYEQYF. For the CDR3, the DNA is TGTGCCAGCAACACAGGGGGGTCCACCTACGAGCAGTACTTC.

This clone was recorded once. The chain is built from TRBV11-2 and TRBJ1-2; 10 nucleotides align to TRBD1. Looked up from germline, CDR1 is SGHAT and CDR2 is FQNNGV. After removal of 0 bases from V and 8 bases from J, the junction contained 6 bases not matched to a gene. CDR3 length: 15 residues. In DNA form, the CDR3 reads TGTGCCAGCAGCTTAGACTCTGGGGACAGGGGCGGCTACACCTTC. This encodes CASSLDSGDRGGYTF.

J is TRBJ1-2 and V is TRBV9, with TRBD1 identical over 7 bases. With 0 bases clipped from V and 8 bases from J, the junction kept 13 bases outside the gene matches. The length of the CDR3 is 16 residues. The germline V gene has CDR1 SGDLS and CDR2 YYNGEE. The DNA for the CDR3 is TGTGCCAGCAGCGTAGGTGGTTCCAGGGGGGATTACGGCTACACCTTC. This codes for CASSVGGSRGDYGYTF.

The V gene is TRBV2, the J gene TRBJ1-1; possible D gene TRBD1, 5 bases. This CDR3 has 13 residues. Trimming removed 6 bases from V and 1 base from J, with 9 bases in between. CDR1 is SNHLY, CDR2 FYNNEI, per germline. As DNA, the CDR3 is TGTGCCAGCAGCAAGGACACGAACACTGAAGCTTTCTTT. Translating it yields CASSKDTNTEAFF. The full variable domain, with the rest looked up from reference TRBV2 and TRBJ1-1, is EPEVTQTPSHQVTQMGQEVILRCVPISNHLYFYWYRQILGQKVEFLVSFYNNEISEKSEIFDDQFSVERPDGSNFTLKIRSTKLEDSAMYFCASSKDTNTEAFFGQGTRLTVV.

This chain uses TRBV4-1 with TRBJ2-3, with TRBD2 matching over 16 bases. V lost 0 bases to trimming and J lost 1 base; unmatched junction nucleotides: 7. The germline V gene encodes CDR1 MGHRA and CDR2 YSYEKL. The CDR3 is made up of 20 amino acids. The CDR3 bases are TGCGCCAGCAGCCAAGAACAGGGACTAGCGGGGGGGGGACGCACAGATACGCAGTATTTT. Translating gives CASSQEQGLAGGGRTDTQYF.

The V gene is TRBV5-4, the J gene TRBJ1-6, with D uncertain. The CDR3 is made up of 14 amino acids. CDR1 is SGHNT, CDR2 YYREEE, per germline (reference sequence). The germline V and J ends were trimmed by 1 base and 8 bases, with 10 bases remaining between them. This CDR3 is CASSLITSDSPLHF. CDR3 bases: TGTGCCAGCAGCTTGATAACTTCGGATTCACCCCTCCACTTT.

This rearrangement joins TRBV4-1 to TRBJ2-7; TRBD1 aligns across 9 bases. The V segment lost 2 bases and the J segment 2 bases; nucleotides outside the gene matches: 7. This CDR3 comprises 16 residues. Germline V lookup: CDR1 MGHRA, CDR2 YSYEKL. The CDR3 DNA reads as TGCGCCAGCAGCCAATCACCGGGACAGGGAACCTACGAGCAGTACTTC. Its translation: CASSQSPGQGTYEQYF.

V is TRBV7-8 and J is TRBJ2-3; tentative D call: TRBD1 (5 bases). Trimming took 0 bases from V and 1 from J, leaving 11 bases between them. The CDR3 runs to 16 residues. The germline V gene has CDR1 SGHVS and CDR2 FQNEAQ. CDR3 protein: CASSLALRGGTDTQYF. Here the CDR3 DNA reads TGTGCCAGCAGCTTAGCGTTAAGGGGTGGCACAGATACGCAGTATTTT.

The chain couples TRBV5-4 to TRBJ2-3; D ambiguous. Germline V gives CDR1 SGHNT, CDR2 YYREEE (reference sequence). The CDR3 covers 14 residues. The germline V and J ends were trimmed by 0 bases and 5 bases, with 10 bases remaining between them. In nucleotides, the CDR3 is TGTGCCAGCAGCTTGGCCGGTCCCGGAGATACGCAGTATTTT. It specifies CASSLAGPGDTQYF.

The chain recombines TRBV28 with TRBJ2-5; 7 bases line up with TRBD2. The CDR3 consists of 15 residues. The germline V gene has CDR1 MDHEN and CDR2 SYDVKM. Germline trimming cut 6 bases from V and 5 bases from J; bases unmatched to any gene: 12. The CDR3 region is CASRAGGGPTETQYF. As DNA, the CDR3 is TGTGCCAGCAGAGCCGGGGGAGGGCCGACTGAGACCCAGTACTTC.

The chain recombines TRBV20-1 with TRBJ2-1, with D tentatively TRBD2 (7 bases). CDR3 size: 11 residues. V was pared by 5 bases and J by 8 bases, with 10 bases between. CDR1 is DFQATT and CDR2 is SNEGSKA in the germline V gene (reference sequence). The CDR3, as DNA: TGCAGTGCTGGGAGGGGGTATGAGCAGTTCTTC. Translated, it gives CSAGRGYEQFF.

This sequence joins TRBV6-2 or TRBV6-3 and TRBJ2-1; 12 bases map to TRBD1. V lost 3 bases, J lost 6 bases, and 6 bases stayed unmatched. Germline V gives CDR1 MNHEY, CDR2 SVGEGT. This CDR3 has 16 residues. As DNA, the CDR3 is TGTGCCAGCAGTTATCAGGGACAGGGGGCCCTCAATGAGCAGTTCTTC. Amino acid sequence: CASSYQGQGALNEQFF.

This clone was seen just once. The CDR3 protein is CASSLETGLGGYTF. The CDR3 DNA reads as TGTGCCAGCAGCTTAGAGACAGGATTGGGGGGCTACACCTTC. V usage is TRBV7-2 and J usage is TRBJ1-2; tentative D call: TRBD1 (6 bases). Germline loops: CDR1 SGHTA, CDR2 FQGNSA. Trimming removed 1 base at V and 8 bases at J, with 14 bases between. CDR3 size: 14 residues.